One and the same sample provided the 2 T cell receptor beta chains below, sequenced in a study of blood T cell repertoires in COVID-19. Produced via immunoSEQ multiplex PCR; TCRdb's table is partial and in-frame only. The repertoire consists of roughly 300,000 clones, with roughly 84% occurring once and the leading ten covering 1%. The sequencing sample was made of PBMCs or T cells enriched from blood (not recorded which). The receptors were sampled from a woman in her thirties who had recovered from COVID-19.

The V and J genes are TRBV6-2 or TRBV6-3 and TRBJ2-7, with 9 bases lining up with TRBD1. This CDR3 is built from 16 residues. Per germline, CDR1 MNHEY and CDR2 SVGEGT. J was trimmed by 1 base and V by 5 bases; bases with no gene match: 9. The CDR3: CASSDKTGGESYEQYF. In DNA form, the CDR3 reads TGTGCCAGCAGTGACAAGACAGGGGGTGAGTCCTACGAGCAGTACTTC.

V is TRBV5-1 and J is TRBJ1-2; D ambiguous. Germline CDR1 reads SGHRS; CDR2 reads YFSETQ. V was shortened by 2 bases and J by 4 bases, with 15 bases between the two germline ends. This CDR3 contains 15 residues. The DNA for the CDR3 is TGCGCCAGCAGCTTAACCTTGAGGGAGATCTATGGCTACACCTTC. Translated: CASSLTLREIYGYTF.